This T cell receptor (beta chain) was captured by sequencing in a study of Graves' ophthalmopathy and Graves' hyperthyroidism. Study at large: If no ophthalmopathy appeared within 18 months of follow-up, hyperthyroidism was termed stable.

The germline V gene encodes CDR1 SGHTA and CDR2 FQGNSA. The CDR3 extends over 16 amino acids. V dropped 1 base and J dropped 0 bases, with 9 bases sitting between them. The sample holds many counts of this clonotype. Amplified material comprised TCR beta CDR3 regions derived from RNA transcripts. Second-round multiplex PCR followed a first-round RT-PCR using HTBI primers. TCRdb independently ran MiXCR on the multiplex PCR reads; one entry per CDR3 protein. The repertoire holds over a million distinct CDR3 sequences, with about 40% as singletons. The rearrangement uses TRBV7-2 and TRBJ2-2; D remains unclear. The sample comprised peripheral blood or thyroid tissue (not recorded which). This clonotype was obtained from an adult man with Graves' hyperthyroidism. The CDR3 DNA sequence: TGTGCCAGCAGCTTAGATCGCCTAGCGAACACCGGGGAGCTGTTTTTT. It yields the protein CASSLDRLANTGELFF.